These T cell receptor beta chains were read from a single sample in a study of blood T cell repertoires in COVID-19. TCRdb keeps only in-frame clones here, not all; method: immunoSEQ multiplex PCR. The sample holds approximately 44,000 clones, around four fifths seen once. The specimen was peripheral blood. These receptors were obtained from a human donor in a cohort sampled during active COVID-19. Both conserved end residues are part of each CDR3. Each record gives: D gene, J gene, clone size, V gene, CDR3 length, CDR3 DNA, CDR3 protein. D genes are given only for firm matches. Not all rows give a size; the values are once, few, many and, for expanded clones, a class.

d_call: .; j_call: TRBJ1-1; clone_size: .; v_call: TRBV5-6; cdr3_length: 14; cdr3_nt: TGTGCCAGCAGTCTACAAGGGGCTAGTACTGAAGCTTTCTTT; cdr3_aa: CASSLQGASTEAFF
d_call: .; j_call: TRBJ2-1; clone_size: .; v_call: TRBV6-6; cdr3_length: 12; cdr3_nt: TGTGCCAGCAGTTACACGGGGAATGAGCAGTTCTTC; cdr3_aa: CASSYTGNEQFF
d_call: TRBD1; j_call: TRBJ2-7; clone_size: .; v_call: TRBV2; cdr3_length: 17; cdr3_nt: TGTGCCAGCAGTGATCTGCTCGGGACAGGGCTAAACTACGAGCAGTACTTC; cdr3_aa: CASSDLLGTGLNYEQYF
d_call: .; j_call: TRBJ2-3; clone_size: .; v_call: TRBV2; cdr3_length: 15; cdr3_nt: TGTGCCAGCAGTGATGGGACTTCATTTGGAGATACGCAGTATTTT; cdr3_aa: CASSDGTSFGDTQYF
d_call: TRBD2; j_call: TRBJ2-3; clone_size: once; v_call: TRBV6-5; cdr3_length: 12; cdr3_nt: TGTGCCAGCAGGACTAGCGGGGAGTCGCAGTATTTT; cdr3_aa: CASRTSGESQYF
d_call: .; j_call: TRBJ1-6; clone_size: .; v_call: TRBV2; cdr3_length: 13; cdr3_nt: TGTGCCAGCAGACTACCGGTTAATTCACCCCTCCACTTT; cdr3_aa: CASRLPVNSPLHF
d_call: TRBD2; j_call: TRBJ2-7; clone_size: few; v_call: TRBV30; cdr3_length: 14; cdr3_nt: TGTGCCTGGAGTACCCCGGGAGGAGGCTACGAGCAGTACTTC; cdr3_aa: CAWSTPGGGYEQYF
d_call: .; j_call: TRBJ2-1; clone_size: .; v_call: TRBV18; cdr3_length: 16; cdr3_nt: TGTGCCAGCTCACCACAACCCGGTGCTTCGTACAATGAGCAGTTCTTC; cdr3_aa: CASSPQPGASYNEQFF
d_call: .; j_call: TRBJ1-1; clone_size: .; v_call: TRBV7-8; cdr3_length: 15; cdr3_nt: TGTGCCAGCAGCTTAGCGAGGATCCTTAGGACTGAAGCTTTCTTT; cdr3_aa: CASSLARILRTEAFF
d_call: TRBD1; j_call: TRBJ1-4; clone_size: .; v_call: TRBV19; cdr3_length: 14; cdr3_nt: TGTGCCAGTAGTCGGGACAGGATAAATGAAAAACTGTTTTTT; cdr3_aa: CASSRDRINEKLFF
d_call: TRBD2; j_call: TRBJ2-7; clone_size: .; v_call: TRBV19; cdr3_length: 15; cdr3_nt: TGTGCCAGTACAGTACGCGGGGGGCGATCCTACGAGCAGTACTTC; cdr3_aa: CASTVRGGRSYEQYF
d_call: TRBD2; j_call: TRBJ2-1; clone_size: .; v_call: TRBV6-2/TRBV6-3; cdr3_length: 15; cdr3_nt: TGTGCCAGCAGTTATGGGCTAGCGGCTTACAATGAGCAGTTCTTC; cdr3_aa: CASSYGLAAYNEQFF
d_call: .; j_call: TRBJ1-4; clone_size: few; v_call: TRBV25-1; cdr3_length: 16; cdr3_nt: TGTGCCAGCAGTGATCGCCCGACAGGAAGCAATGAAAAACTGTTTTTT; cdr3_aa: CASSDRPTGSNEKLFF
d_call: .; j_call: TRBJ1-3; clone_size: once; v_call: TRBV18; cdr3_length: 14; cdr3_nt: TGTGCCAGCTCACCAGGCGGGCCTGGAAACACCATATATTTT; cdr3_aa: CASSPGGPGNTIYF
d_call: .; j_call: TRBJ2-7; clone_size: few; v_call: TRBV30; cdr3_length: 12; cdr3_nt: TGTGCCGCCACTAACGGAGGGTACGAGCAGTACTTC; cdr3_aa: CAATNGGYEQYF
d_call: .; j_call: TRBJ2-7; clone_size: .; v_call: TRBV5-4; cdr3_length: 13; cdr3_nt: TGTGCCAGCAGCTTGGTACATAACTACGAGCAGTACTTC; cdr3_aa: CASSLVHNYEQYF
d_call: TRBD1; j_call: TRBJ2-1; clone_size: .; v_call: TRBV9; cdr3_length: 16; cdr3_nt: TGTGCCAGCAGCGTAGGGGACAGGGGATATATCCATGAGCAGTTCTTC; cdr3_aa: CASSVGDRGYIHEQFF
d_call: .; j_call: TRBJ1-5; clone_size: once; v_call: TRBV5-4; cdr3_length: 13; cdr3_nt: TGTGCCAGCAGTACGAGCCCCTTGGAGCCCCAGCATTTT; cdr3_aa: CASSTSPLEPQHF
d_call: .; j_call: TRBJ2-7; clone_size: .; v_call: TRBV3-1/TRBV3-2; cdr3_length: 14; cdr3_nt: TGTGCCAGCAGCCCCCCAGGGGTGGGCCACGAGCAGTACTTC; cdr3_aa: CASSPPGVGHEQYF
d_call: TRBD1; j_call: TRBJ1-2; clone_size: .; v_call: TRBV5-1; cdr3_length: 16; cdr3_nt: TGCGCCAGCAGCGTAGCCCCGGGACAGGGGAACTATGGCTACACCTTC; cdr3_aa: CASSVAPGQGNYGYTF